One and the same sample provided the 20 T cell receptor beta chains below, sequenced in a study of radiation and T cells in renal cell carcinoma (dated by TCRdb to about 2020). Libraries were prepared through the immunoSEQ multiplex PCR assay. The clones in this table, taken by TCRdb from immuneACCESS, are in-frame only. Not every clone is retained; where verified, under half of the shortfall comes from an unresolved V gene, and the cause of the rest is unknown. The sample table records about 86,000 clones; just under 85% of these occur just once. Around 9.1% of the sample rests with the top ten. The label giving this sample's time point can be read as: blood 4 weeks post-SBRT, at nephrectomy. The treatment or condition label, read with the paper, signifies: 15 Gy SBRT to primary tumor, nephrectomy 4 weeks later. Sequencing was performed on blood, taken from a patient whose treatment included radiotherapy and nephrectomy. These receptors all come from a man aged 50 to 60 with renal cell carcinoma.

This chain uses TRBV30 with TRBJ1-2; no definite D call. Germline CDR1 and CDR2: GTSNPN and SVGIG (reference sequence). The length of the CDR3 is 12 residues. V was trimmed by 1 base and J by 7 bases, leaving 10 bases between them. CDR3 residues: CAWSDLGFGYTF. The CDR3 coding sequence is TGTGCCTGGAGTGATTTAGGGTTTGGCTACACCTTC.

The J gene is TRBJ1-2, the V gene TRBV5-1; D is ambiguous. Germline CDR1 and CDR2: SGHRS and YFSETQ. Trimming left V 4 bases short and J 7 bases short, with 17 bases between. CDR3 size: 14 residues. This CDR3 is CASSPARVDGGYTF. The CDR3 bases are TGCGCCAGCAGCCCGGCTAGAGTGGACGGTGGCTACACCTTC. The variable domain in full, completed from reference TRBV5-1 and TRBJ1-2, reads KAGVTQTPRYLIKTRGQQVTLSCSPISGHRSVSWYQQTPGQGLQFLFEYFSETQRNKGNFPGRFSGRQFSNSRSEMNVSTLELGDSALYLCASSPARVDGGYTFGSGTRLTVV.

This chain joins TRBV28 and TRBJ1-4, with a weak D call TRBD1 (6 bases). The CDR3 runs to 17 residues. The germline CDR1 and CDR2 sequences are MDHEN and SYDVKM. V dropped 4 bases and J dropped 7 bases, with 22 bases sitting between them. CDR3 protein: CASSSHLGGKEGEKLFF. CDR3 bases: TGTGCCAGCAGTTCCCACCTAGGGGGAAAGGAAGGTGAAAAACTGTTTTTT.

The V and J genes are TRBV5-8 and TRBJ2-7; 10 nucleotides align to TRBD2. Losses at the gene ends were 2 bases for V and 6 bases for J; bases not matched to a gene: 8. Per the germline V gene, CDR1 is SGHTS and CDR2 is YDEGEE. The CDR3 runs to 15 residues. The CDR3 region is CASSFLAGGRIEQYF. CDR3 DNA sequence: TGTGCCAGCAGCTTTTTAGCGGGGGGCAGGATCGAGCAGTACTTC.

The chain has TRBV9 and TRBJ2-2; D assignment may be TRBD1 or TRBD2 (6 bases each). The CDR3 has 13 amino acids. Trimming removed 0 bases from V and 7 bases from J, with 7 bases in between. The germline gives CDR1 SGDLS, CDR2 YYNGEE. CDR3 bases: TGTGCCAGCAGCGTAGAGGGGGGCGGGGAGCTGTTTTTT. This gives the protein CASSVEGGGELFF.

The chain recombines TRBV10-3 with TRBJ2-1, with D unresolved. The CDR3 runs to 13 residues. The V and J ends lost 3 bases and 6 bases respectively, with 9 bases between them. The germline CDR1 and CDR2 sequences are ENHRY and SYGVKD. The CDR3 is CAISDSAGNEQFF. Written as DNA, the CDR3 is TGTGCCATCAGTGACTCTGCAGGCAATGAGCAGTTCTTC.

V usage is TRBV20-1 and J usage is TRBJ1-2, with D perhaps TRBD1 (6 bases). V gave up 6 bases and J gave up 3 bases, with 8 bases separating them. Germline V gene sequence: CDR1 DFQATT, CDR2 SNEGSKA (reference sequence). CDR3 length: 11 amino acids. CDR3 DNA: TGCAGTGCACGACAGGACTATGGCTACACCTTC. Encoded protein: CSARQDYGYTF.

The sample holds a few counts of this clone. V usage is TRBV6-5 and J usage is TRBJ2-5; D may match TRBD1 or TRBD2 (6 bases each). Germline V gene sequence: CDR1 MNHEY, CDR2 SVGAGI. The CDR3 sequence is 14 residues long. Between the trimmed V and J ends, which lost 0 bases and 5 bases, there was a span of 10 bases. Written as DNA, the CDR3 is TGTGCCAGCAGTTACTCGACAGGAGGGGAGACCCAGTACTTC. Amino acid sequence: CASSYSTGGETQYF.

The chain couples TRBV29-1 to TRBJ2-1, with TRBD1 matching 9 bases. V was pared by 4 bases and J by 6 bases, with 7 bases of the junction left unmatched. Germline V gives CDR1 SQVTM, CDR2 ANQGSEA. CDR3 length equals 14 residues. CDR3: CSVGFRTGANEQFF. CDR3 nucleotide sequence: TGCAGCGTTGGCTTTCGGACAGGGGCCAATGAGCAGTTCTTC.

The rearrangement joins TRBV6-5 to TRBJ2-1; the match to TRBD1 covers 8 bases. CDR1 MNHEY and CDR2 SVGAGI come from the germline V gene. This CDR3 comprises 15 residues. The junction had 6 bases not matched to a gene; V was cut back by 5 bases and J by 3 bases. CDR3 DNA: TGTGCCAGCAGTCCCAGGGGGCCGGTCTACAATGAGCAGTTCTTC. This codes for CASSPRGPVYNEQFF.

The chain uses TRBV10-1 and TRBJ1-6; 9 nucleotides align to TRBD1. CDR3 length: 16 residues. The germline CDR1 and CDR2 sequences are WNHNN and SYGVQD (reference sequence). V lost 4 bases to trimming and J lost 6 bases; unmatched junction nucleotides: 7. For the CDR3, the DNA is TGCGCCAGCAGTGGGCCCCGGGACAGGGTTAATTCACCCCTCCACTTT. Its translation: CASSGPRDRVNSPLHF.

In this sample, this clone turned up a few times. The chain couples TRBV9 to TRBJ1-4; D uncertain. V dropped 3 bases and J dropped 10 bases, with 16 bases sitting between them. CDR3 length: 14 residues. Per germline, CDR1 SGDLS and CDR2 YYNGEE. The CDR3 nucleotides read TGTGCCAGCAGCGCTCAATCCGAACCGGGAAAACTGTTTTTT. Protein sequence: CASSAQSEPGKLFF.

The chain is built from TRBV29-1 and TRBJ2-7; the D gene is possibly TRBD1 (6 bases). Looked up from germline, CDR1 is SQVTM and CDR2 is ANQGSEA. V shed 6 bases and J shed 3 bases, with 15 bases lying between them. The CDR3 sequence is 13 residues long. This CDR3 is CSVYRDGVYEQYF. The CDR3 nucleotides read TGCAGCGTCTACAGGGACGGAGTCTACGAGCAGTACTTC.

The rearrangement links TRBV5-4 to TRBJ2-3, with TRBD1 matching 9 bases. This CDR3 comprises 14 residues. V trimming: 4 bases; J trimming: 2 bases; junction bases outside the gene matches: 2. Germline loops: CDR1 SGHNT, CDR2 YYREEE (reference sequence). The CDR3 sequence: CASSRDRDTDTQYF. The CDR3 region has the DNA TGTGCCAGCAGCCGGGACAGGGACACAGATACGCAGTATTTT.

The chain links TRBV9 to TRBJ1-6, with D unclear. The CDR3 is made up of 12 amino acids. Germline lookup yields CDR1 SGDLS and CDR2 YYNGEE. V dropped 2 bases and J dropped 4 bases, with 1 base sitting between them. The CDR3 loop reads CASSVYNSPLHF. CDR3 nucleotide sequence: TGTGCCAGCAGCGTGTATAATTCACCCCTCCACTTT. Filled out from reference TRBV9 and TRBJ1-6, the complete variable domain reads DSGVTQTPKHLITATGQRVTLRCSPRSGDLSVYWYQQSLDQGLQFLIQYYNGEERAKGNILERFSAQQFPDLHSELNLSSLELGDSALYFCASSVYNSPLHFGNGTRLTVT.

The chain is built from TRBV5-4 and TRBJ2-7; 11 nucleotides agree with TRBD2. The junction had 1 base not matched to a gene; V was cut back by 3 bases and J by 2 bases. CDR3 length equals 14 residues. Germline assignment: CDR1 SGHNT and CDR2 YYREEE (reference sequence). CDR3 coding DNA: TGTGCCAGCAGCTATAGCGGGGGGGCCTACGAGCAGTACTTC. Its protein product is CASSYSGGAYEQYF.

V gene TRBV4-1 combines with J gene TRBJ1-2; the D is unclear. Germline CDR1 reads MGHRA; CDR2 reads YSYEKL. The CDR3 runs to 15 residues. Trimming left V 1 base short and J 5 bases short, with 14 bases between. The CDR3 DNA reads as TGCGCCAGCAGCCAAGTGGGAGCCCTAGCGTATGGCTACACCTTC. Translated: CASSQVGALAYGYTF.

The genes are TRBV10-3 and TRBJ2-2; 8 positions match TRBD1. Trimming removed 10 bases from V and 5 bases from J; junction bases left unmatched: 9. This CDR3 spans 14 amino acids. Germline CDR1 is ENHRY and CDR2 is SYGVKD. The CDR3 reads CASQPGQGTGELFF. CDR3 in DNA: TGTGCCAGCCAACCCGGACAGGGAACCGGGGAGCTGTTTTTT.

The chain is built from TRBV7-9 and TRBJ1-5, with D unclear. The CDR3 extends over 15 amino acids. Germline CDR1 and CDR2: SEHNR and FQNEAQ (reference sequence). Trimming left V 3 bases short and J 0 bases short, with 9 bases between. The CDR3 DNA reads TGTGCCAGCAGCTTTTCCCGAGATAGCAATCAGCCCCAGCATTTT. It is translated as CASSFSRDSNQPQHF.

The chain recombines TRBV5-1 with TRBJ2-7, with D uncertain. Germline V CDR1 and CDR2: SGHRS, YFSETQ. There are 15 residues in the CDR3. Trimming took 0 bases from V and 1 from J, leaving 11 bases between them. The CDR3 loop is CASSLGQTLSYEQYF. DNA of the CDR3: TGCGCCAGCAGCTTGGGGCAGACCCTATCCTACGAGCAGTACTTC.